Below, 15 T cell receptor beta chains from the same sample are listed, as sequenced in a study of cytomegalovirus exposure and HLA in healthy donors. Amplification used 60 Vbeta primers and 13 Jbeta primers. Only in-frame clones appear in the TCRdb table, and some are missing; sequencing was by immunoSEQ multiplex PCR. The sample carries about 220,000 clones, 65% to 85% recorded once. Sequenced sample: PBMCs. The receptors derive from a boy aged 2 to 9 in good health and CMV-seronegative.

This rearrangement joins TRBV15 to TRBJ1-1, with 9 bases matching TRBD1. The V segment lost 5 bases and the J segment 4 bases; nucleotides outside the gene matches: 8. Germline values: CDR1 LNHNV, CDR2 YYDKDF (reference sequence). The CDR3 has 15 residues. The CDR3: CATSPSDRGVTEAFF. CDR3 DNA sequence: TGTGCCACCAGCCCATCTGACAGGGGGGTCACTGAAGCTTTCTTT.

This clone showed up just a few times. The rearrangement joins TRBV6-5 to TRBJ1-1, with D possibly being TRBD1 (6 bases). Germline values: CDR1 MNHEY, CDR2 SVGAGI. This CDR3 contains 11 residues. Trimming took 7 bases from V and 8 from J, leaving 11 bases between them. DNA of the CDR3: TGTGCCAGCAACCTCAGGGGCGAAGCTTTCTTT. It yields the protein CASNLRGEAFF.

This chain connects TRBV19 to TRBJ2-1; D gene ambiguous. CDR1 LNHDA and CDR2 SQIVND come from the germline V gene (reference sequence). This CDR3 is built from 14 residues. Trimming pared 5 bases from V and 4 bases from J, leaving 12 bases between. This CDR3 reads CASSAITDYNEQFF. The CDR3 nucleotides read TGTGCCAGTAGTGCCATAACAGATTACAATGAGCAGTTCTTC.

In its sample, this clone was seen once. For the CDR3, the DNA is TGTGCCACCAAACAGGGATCTGAAGCTTTCTTT. It specifies CATKQGSEAFF. The chain combines TRBV19 with TRBJ1-1, with D perhaps TRBD1 (6 bases). The V end was cut by 10 bases, the J end by 6 bases, with 12 bases between. The CDR3 loop spans 11 amino acids. Germline V gene sequence: CDR1 LNHDA, CDR2 SQIVND (reference sequence).

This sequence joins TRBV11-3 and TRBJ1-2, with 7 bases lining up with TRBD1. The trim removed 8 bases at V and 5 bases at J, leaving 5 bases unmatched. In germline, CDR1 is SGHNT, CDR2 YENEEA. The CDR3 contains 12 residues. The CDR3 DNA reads TGTGCCAGCCCGGCCAGGGGGTATGGCTACACCTTC. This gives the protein CASPARGYGYTF.

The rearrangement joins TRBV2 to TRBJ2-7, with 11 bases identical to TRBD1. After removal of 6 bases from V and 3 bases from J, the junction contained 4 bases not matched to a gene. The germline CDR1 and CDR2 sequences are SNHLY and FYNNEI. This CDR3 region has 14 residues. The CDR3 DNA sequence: TGTGCCAGCAGCCCCGGGACAGGGGGCTACGAGCAGTACTTC. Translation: CASSPGTGGYEQYF. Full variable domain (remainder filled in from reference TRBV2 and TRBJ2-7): EPEVTQTPSHQVTQMGQEVILRCVPISNHLYFYWYRQILGQKVEFLVSFYNNEISEKSEIFDDQFSVERPDGSNFTLKIRSTKLEDSAMYFCASSPGTGGYEQYFGPGTRLTVT.

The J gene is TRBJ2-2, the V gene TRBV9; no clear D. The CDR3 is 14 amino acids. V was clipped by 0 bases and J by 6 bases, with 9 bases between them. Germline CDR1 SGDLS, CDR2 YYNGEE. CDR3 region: CASSVVERPGELFF. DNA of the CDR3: TGTGCCAGCAGCGTAGTCGAGAGGCCCGGGGAGCTGTTTTTT.

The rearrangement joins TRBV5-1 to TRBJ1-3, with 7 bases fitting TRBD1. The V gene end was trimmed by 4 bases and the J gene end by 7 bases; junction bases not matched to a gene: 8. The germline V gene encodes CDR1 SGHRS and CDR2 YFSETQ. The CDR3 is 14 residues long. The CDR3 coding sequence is TGCGCCAGCAGCCGGGCCGGAGGGGGCAACACCATATATTTT. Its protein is CASSRAGGGNTIYF.

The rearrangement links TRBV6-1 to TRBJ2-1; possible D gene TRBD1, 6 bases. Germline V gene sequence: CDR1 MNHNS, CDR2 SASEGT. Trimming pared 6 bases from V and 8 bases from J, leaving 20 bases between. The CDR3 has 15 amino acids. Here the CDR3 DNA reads TGTGCCAGCAGCCCCCGCGGGTACAGGGCTGATGAGCAGTTCTTC. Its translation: CASSPRGYRADEQFF.

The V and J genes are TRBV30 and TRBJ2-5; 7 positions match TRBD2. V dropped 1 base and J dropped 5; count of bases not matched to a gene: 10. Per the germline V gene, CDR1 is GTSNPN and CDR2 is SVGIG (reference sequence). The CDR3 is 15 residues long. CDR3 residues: CAWSALHGEGETQYF. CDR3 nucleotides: TGTGCCTGGAGTGCTCTCCACGGGGAGGGGGAGACCCAGTACTTC.

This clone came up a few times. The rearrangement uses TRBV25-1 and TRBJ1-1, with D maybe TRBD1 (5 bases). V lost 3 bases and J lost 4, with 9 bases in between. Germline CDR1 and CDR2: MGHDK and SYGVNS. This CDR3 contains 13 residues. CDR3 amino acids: CASSDGQGTEAFF. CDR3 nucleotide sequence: TGTGCCAGCAGTGATGGCCAGGGCACTGAAGCTTTCTTT.

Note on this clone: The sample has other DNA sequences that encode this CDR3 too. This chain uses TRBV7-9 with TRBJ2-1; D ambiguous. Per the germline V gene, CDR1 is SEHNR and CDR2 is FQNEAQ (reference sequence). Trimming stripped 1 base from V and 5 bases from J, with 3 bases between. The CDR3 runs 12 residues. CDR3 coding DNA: TGTGCCAGCAGCTTAGGAGACAATGAGCAGTTCTTC. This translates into CASSLGDNEQFF.

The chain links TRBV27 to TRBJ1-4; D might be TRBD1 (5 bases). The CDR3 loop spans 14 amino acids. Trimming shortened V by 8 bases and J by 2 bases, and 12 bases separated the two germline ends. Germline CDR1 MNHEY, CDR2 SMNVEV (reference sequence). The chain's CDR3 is CASAHRGTNEKLFF. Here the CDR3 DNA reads TGTGCCAGCGCCCACCGGGGGACTAATGAAAAACTGTTTTTT.

CDR3 DNA sequence: TGTGCCAGCAGTGAAGCAGGGAGGTATGGCTACACCTTC. Protein sequence: CASSEAGRYGYTF. The J gene is TRBJ1-2, the V gene TRBV6-1; D ambiguous. This CDR3 contains 13 residues. V was trimmed by 0 bases and J by 5 bases, leaving 7 bases between them. The V gene's germline CDR1 is MNHNS and CDR2 SASEGT.

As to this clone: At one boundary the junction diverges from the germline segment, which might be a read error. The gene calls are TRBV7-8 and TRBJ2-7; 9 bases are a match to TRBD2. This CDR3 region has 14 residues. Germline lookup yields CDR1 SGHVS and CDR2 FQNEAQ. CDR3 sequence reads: CAGSSSGSSYEQYF. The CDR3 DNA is TGTGCCGGCAGCAGTAGCGGGAGCTCCTACGAGCAGTACTTC.